This T cell receptor (beta chain) was identified in a study of blood T cell repertoires in COVID-19. About the research overall: Collection of acute and convalescent COVID-19 samples took place in the United States, Italy and Spain. The analysed material was cDNA or gDNA that came from T cells, B-cell-depleted T cells, or PBMCs.

How the authors handled the data: Amplifying reference gene primers gave estimates of nucleated cell counts. Measured with immunoSEQ multiplex PCR; TCRdb has only the in-frame clones, and not every one. V, J and clone size derive from that table, while D and trimming were established from the DNA sequence. This sample yields about 200,000 clones, of which roughly 82% are seen a single time; roughly an eighth belongs to the top ten. The germline CDR1 and CDR2 sequences are SNHLY and FYNNEI. V was clipped by 9 bases and J by 0 bases; unmatched bases: 5. The CDR3 has 14 residues. V is TRBV2 and J is TRBJ2-3, with 8 bases identical to TRBD2. This receptor was obtained from a human donor in a cohort sampled during active COVID-19. The sample was peripheral blood. CDR3 DNA sequence: TGTGCCAGTCACATAGCGGGAAGCACAGATACGCAGTATTTT. This encodes CASHIAGSTDTQYF.